A single sample is the source of the 28 T cell receptor beta chains below, sequenced in a study of long-term antiretroviral therapy in people with HIV. Survey-level immunoSEQ v3.0 assays were run. Libraries were prepared by immunoSEQ multiplex PCR; TCRdb keeps only in-frame clonotypes and omits some of them. The sample has some 28,000 clones; 85% to 95% are singletons. Specimen: unsorted PBMCs, collected 6.2 years after starting antiretroviral therapy. Receptors were obtained from a man aged 35 to 55 with HIV.

The V gene is TRBV7-9, the J gene TRBJ2-7; D uncertain. The germline gives CDR1 SEHNR, CDR2 FQNEAQ (reference sequence). The V and J ends lost 3 bases and 2 bases respectively, with 5 bases between them. This CDR3 is built from 12 residues. The CDR3 spells CASSFVPYEQYF. CDR3 DNA sequence: TGTGCCAGCAGCTTCGTACCCTACGAGCAGTACTTC.

The chain has TRBV6-1 and TRBJ2-7; D possibly corresponds to TRBD2 (6 bases). This CDR3 comprises 14 residues. V lost 6 bases, J lost 3 bases, and 15 bases lay in between. Germline CDR1 MNHNS, CDR2 SASEGT. CDR3 residues: CASSLHGGGYEQYF. The CDR3 DNA reads as TGTGCCAGCAGCCTCCACGGGGGTGGCTACGAGCAGTACTTC.

DNA of the CDR3: TGTGCCAGCAGCCAAGAAGGGCAGGGCGGTTCACCCCTCCACTTT. Protein sequence: CASSQEGQGGSPLHF. The chain recombines TRBV4-2 with TRBJ1-6, with D possibly being TRBD1 (5 bases). With 0 bases removed from V and 9 bases from J, the gap between germline ends came to 12 bases. This CDR3 has 15 amino acids. Germline-derived CDR1 and CDR2 are LGHNA and YNFKEQ.

With regard to this clone: This sample also contains other DNA sequences that code for the same CDR3. V is TRBV12-5 and J is TRBJ1-5, with 10 bases identical to TRBD1. V was pared by 6 bases and J by 4 bases, with 3 bases of the junction left unmatched. Germline loops: CDR1 LGHNT, CDR2 FRNRAP. The CDR3 contains 14 residues. The DNA for the CDR3 is TGTGCTAGTGGGTCGGGACAGGGGAATCAGCCCCAGCATTTT. Residues: CASGSGQGNQPQHF.

The chain links TRBV7-3 to TRBJ2-1; 14 nucleotides align to TRBD2. Germline CDR1 reads SGHTA; CDR2 reads FQGTGA. The CDR3 has 17 residues. V was pared by 5 bases and J by 9 bases, with 12 bases of the junction left unmatched. The CDR3 region is CASSPFPGLAGVGEQFF. In DNA, the CDR3 is TGTGCCAGCAGCCCATTTCCGGGACTAGCGGGAGTCGGTGAGCAGTTCTTC.

The chain is built from TRBV6-1 and TRBJ2-7; no reliable D call. Deletions cut 3 bases from V and 7 bases from J, with 16 bases between. The CDR3 length is 14 residues. CDR1 and CDR2 from the germline V gene are MNHNS and SASEGT. CDR3 sequence reads: CASSDSSLQREQYF. The CDR3 coding sequence is TGTGCCAGCAGTGACTCCAGTCTACAGCGTGAGCAGTACTTC.

In its sample, this clone was seen once. The gene calls are TRBV2 and TRBJ2-3; 10 positions match TRBD2. The junction had 11 bases not matched to a gene; V was cut back by 3 bases and J by 5 bases. CDR1 and CDR2 from the germline V gene are SNHLY and FYNNEI. The CDR3 runs to 17 residues. The CDR3 DNA sequence: TGTGCCAGCAGTGACTTGGGGCTAGCGGGGGCCGAAGATACGCAGTATTTT. It specifies CASSDLGLAGAEDTQYF. The variable domain in full, completed from reference TRBV2 and TRBJ2-3, reads EPEVTQTPSHQVTQMGQEVILRCVPISNHLYFYWYRQILGQKVEFLVSFYNNEISEKSEIFDDQFSVERPDGSNFTLKIRSTKLEDSAMYFCASSDLGLAGAEDTQYFGPGTRLTVL.

The chain couples TRBV9 to TRBJ2-5, with 8 bases lining up with TRBD1. V was clipped by 6 bases and J by 4 bases; unmatched bases: 5. Per germline, CDR1 SGDLS and CDR2 YYNGEE. The CDR3 has 13 amino acids. DNA of the CDR3: TGTGCCAGCACCTATGACAGGGGAGAGACCCAGTACTTC. As protein: CASTYDRGETQYF.

This clone was observed a single time. V and J are TRBV10-2 and TRBJ1-5; D may be TRBD1 (5 bases). V dropped 10 bases and J dropped 5 bases, with 15 bases sitting between them. The CDR3 has 13 amino acids. The germline V gene has CDR1 WSHSY and CDR2 SAAADI. CDR3 DNA sequence: TGCGCCACGACGGGGGGAAGATATCAGCCCCAGCATTTT. Protein: CATTGGRYQPQHF.

This rearrangement joins TRBV5-1 to TRBJ1-2, with TRBD1 matching 7 bases. CDR1 and CDR2 from the germline V gene are SGHRS and YFSETQ. The length of the CDR3 is 14 residues. V was clipped by 0 bases and J by 4 bases; unmatched bases: 3. The CDR3 protein is CASSLGGTAYGYTF. In DNA form, the CDR3 reads TGCGCCAGCAGCTTGGGTGGGACAGCCTATGGCTACACCTTC.

The chain is built from TRBV29-1 and TRBJ2-2; 9 bases map to TRBD1. The V segment lost 6 bases and the J segment 7 bases; nucleotides outside the gene matches: 6. Per the germline V gene, CDR1 is SQVTM and CDR2 is ANQGSEA. This CDR3 has 13 amino acids. Here the CDR3 DNA reads TGCAGCGTGAAGGACAGGGGTTACGGGGAGCTGTTTTTT. It yields the protein CSVKDRGYGELFF.

This chain connects TRBV21-1 to TRBJ1-2. TRBV21-1 is classified as a pseudogene. The CDR3 consists of 18 residues. CDR3 sequence: CASSKARVGGAAPNGYTF. The CDR3 coding sequence is TGTGCCAGCAGCAAAGCGCGGGTGGGGGGGGCCGCGCCCAATGGCTACACCTTC.

This clone appeared once. The J gene is TRBJ1-2, the V gene TRBV28; perhaps TRBD1 as D (6 bases). Trimming removed 6 bases at V and 4 bases at J, with 12 bases between. This CDR3 spans 13 amino acids. From germline, CDR1 is MDHEN and CDR2 SYDVKM. This chain's CDR3 is CASSGQRSYGYTF. Here the CDR3 DNA reads TGTGCCAGCAGCGGACAGCGATCCTATGGCTACACCTTC.

The CDR3 is CASSDREGKGQYF. CDR3 nucleotides: TGTGCCAGCAGCGACCGGGAAGGCAAGGGGCAGTACTTC. This sequence joins TRBV5-6 and TRBJ2-7; D might be TRBD2 (5 bases). CDR3 size: 13 residues. Germline V gene lookup returns CDR1 SGHDT and CDR2 YYEEEE. Trimming removed 4 bases from V and 9 bases from J, with 17 bases in between.

This clone was seen once. This sequence joins TRBV7-2 and TRBJ2-3; TRBD1 is a possible D gene (5 bases). Per germline, CDR1 SGHTA and CDR2 FQGNSA. V was shortened by 1 base and J by 4 bases, with 12 bases between the two germline ends. The CDR3 is 15 amino acids. The CDR3 spells CASSLVWGSPDTQYF. DNA for the CDR3: TGTGCCAGCAGCTTAGTCTGGGGCAGCCCAGATACGCAGTATTTT.

The chain recombines TRBV5-5 with TRBJ2-3; no clear D. Germline lookup yields CDR1 SGHKS and CDR2 YYEKEE (reference sequence). Trimming shortened V by 2 bases and J by 2 bases, and 0 bases separated the two germline ends. This CDR3 spans 11 amino acids. In DNA form, the CDR3 reads TGTGCCAGCAGCTTCACAGATACGCAGTATTTT. It translates to CASSFTDTQYF.

The rearrangement uses TRBV28 and TRBJ1-5, with D possibly being TRBD1 (5 bases). V was pared by 6 bases and J by 9 bases, with 15 bases between. Germline-derived CDR1 and CDR2 are MDHEN and SYDVKM. This CDR3 comprises 13 residues. The CDR3 protein is CASRNQGDSPQHF. The CDR3 region has the DNA TGTGCCAGCAGGAATCAGGGTGACTCGCCCCAGCATTTT.

This clone was counted only a few times. The chain employs TRBV7-9 and TRBJ1-2; 8 bases map to TRBD1. CDR1 and CDR2 from the germline V gene are SEHNR and FQNEAQ (reference sequence). There are 17 residues in the CDR3. V lost 5 bases to trimming and J lost 3 bases; unmatched junction nucleotides: 14. The CDR3 loop reads CASSLPWTGMVDYGYTF. In DNA form, the CDR3 reads TGTGCCAGCAGCCTTCCTTGGACAGGGATGGTCGACTATGGCTACACCTTC.

The chain links TRBV10-3 to TRBJ1-1, with D possibly matching TRBD1 (5 bases). Germline V CDR1 and CDR2: ENHRY, SYGVKD. The V gene lost 6 bases and the J gene lost 0 bases, with 11 bases spanning the gap. The CDR3 extends over 14 amino acids. The chain's CDR3 is CAISGADLNTEAFF. DNA of the CDR3: TGTGCCATCAGCGGGGCAGATCTGAACACTGAAGCTTTCTTT.

The gene calls are TRBV19 and TRBJ2-1; no firm D call. From germline, CDR1 is LNHDA and CDR2 SQIVND (reference sequence). This CDR3 has 16 amino acids. The V end lost 3 bases, the J end lost 6 bases, and 18 bases lay between the germline ends. The CDR3 DNA reads as TGTGCCAGTAGTATGCTTAGTAACGACATCGGCAATGAGCAGTTCTTC. This translates into CASSMLSNDIGNEQFF.

This rearrangement joins TRBV5-4 to TRBJ2-5, with D unresolved. Germline V gene sequence: CDR1 SGHNT, CDR2 YYREEE (reference sequence). The ends were cut back, 4 bases at V and 2 bases at J, with 21 bases in the middle. CDR3 length equals 17 residues. Written as DNA, the CDR3 is TGTGCCAGCAGCCCCTATTCGGTCCTAAGAAATCAAGAGACCCAGTACTTC. Amino acids: CASSPYSVLRNQETQYF.

The V gene is TRBV11-2, the J gene TRBJ2-5, with TRBD2 matching over 7 bases. Trimming removed 6 bases from V and 5 bases from J; junction bases left unmatched: 3. This CDR3 comprises 12 residues. Germline values: CDR1 SGHAT, CDR2 FQNNGV. The CDR3 here is CASRPGGETQYF. In DNA, the CDR3 is TGTGCCAGCAGGCCCGGGGGGGAGACCCAGTACTTC. The full variable domain, completed using reference TRBV11-2 and TRBJ2-5, is EAGVAQSPRYKIIEKRQSVAFWCNPISGHATLYWYQQILGQGPKLLIQFQNNGVVDDSQLPKDRFSAERLKGVDSTLKIQPAKLEDSAVYLCASRPGGETQYFGPGTRLLVL.

This chain uses TRBV9 with TRBJ2-2; weak D call: TRBD1 (5 bases). Trimming pared 4 bases from V and 3 bases from J, leaving 16 bases between. This CDR3 spans 16 amino acids. The germline V gene has CDR1 SGDLS and CDR2 YYNGEE. The CDR3: CASSPLTAEYTGELFF. As DNA, the CDR3 is TGTGCCAGCAGCCCGCTGACAGCTGAGTACACCGGGGAGCTGTTTTTT.

In the case of this clone: The germline gene is not matched at one end of the junction; a read error may be the cause. The chain joins TRBV6-5 to TRBJ1-4; D perhaps matches TRBD1 (5 bases). This CDR3 contains 14 residues. Germline CDR1 is MNHEY and CDR2 is SVGAGI. This CDR3 is CASSYDSHNENLFF. The CDR3 DNA reads as TGTGCCAGCAGTTACGACAGTCATAATGAAAACCTGTTTTTT.

This rearrangement joins TRBV11-2 to TRBJ1-2; D gene uncertain. Trimming left V 0 bases short and J 4 bases short, with 9 bases between. From germline, CDR1 is SGHAT and CDR2 FQNNGV. This CDR3 has 14 residues. In nucleotides, the CDR3 is TGTGCCAGCAGCTTAGATCTAATTAGCTATGGCTACACCTTC. Translating gives CASSLDLISYGYTF.

The rearrangement uses TRBV20-1 and TRBJ2-7; D not certain. The germline V gene encodes CDR1 DFQATT and CDR2 SNEGSKA (reference sequence). This CDR3 spans 11 amino acids. V was shortened by 2 bases and J by 1 base, with 3 bases between the two germline ends. CDR3 nucleotide sequence: TGCAGTGCTAGACGATCCTACGAGCAGTACTTC. Protein: CSARRSYEQYF.

The chain carries TRBV2 and TRBJ1-5; D uncertain. The germline V gene encodes CDR1 SNHLY and CDR2 FYNNEI. Deletions cut 4 bases from V and 2 bases from J, with 6 bases between. The CDR3 contains 13 residues. The CDR3 region is CASSGGGNQPQHF. CDR3 DNA: TGTGCCAGCAGTGGAGGAGGCAATCAGCCCCAGCATTTT. Full variable domain (remainder filled in from reference TRBV2 and TRBJ1-5): EPEVTQTPSHQVTQMGQEVILRCVPISNHLYFYWYRQILGQKVEFLVSFYNNEISEKSEIFDDQFSVERPDGSNFTLKIRSTKLEDSAMYFCASSGGGNQPQHFGDGTRLSIL.

J is TRBJ1-3 and V is TRBV27; D is undetermined. The CDR3 runs to 17 residues. The germline V gene has CDR1 MNHEY and CDR2 SMNVEV (reference sequence). V lost 6 bases and J 8 bases, leaving 26 bases between the germline ends. The CDR3 loop is CASSPIPPPPTWDTIYF. The DNA of the CDR3 is TGTGCCAGCAGCCCCATCCCCCCTCCTCCGACGTGGGACACCATATATTTT.